These 14 T cell receptor beta chains were sequenced from one sample in a study of molecular identifiers for immune sequencing clone quantification. TCRdb re-derived calls from the PCR reads in MiXCR, one entry per CDR3 protein. This sample has some 65,000 distinct CDR3 sequences; 18% occur once, and the top ten carry 1.5% to 1.7%. The sequencing input was naive CD8+ T cells from blood, with Jurkat cell RNA spiked in. Subset of the sample: FACS-sorted CD8+CD4-CCR7+CD45RA+ naive T cells. Source of these receptors: a human donor in good health. Some libraries in this study had Jurkat cell RNA spiked in.

This clonotype was picked up a small number of times. The V call is TRBV4-3, the J call TRBJ2-3; 9 bases map to TRBD2. Germline V gives CDR1 LGHNA, CDR2 YSLEER. The CDR3 runs to 18 residues. V shed 0 bases, J shed 6 bases, and the junction held 13 bases outside the gene matches. CDR3 in DNA: TGCGCCAGCAGCCAAGATCGGTGGCGGGAGGGCCTTCTCGATACGCAGTATTTT. Translated: CASSQDRWREGLLDTQYF.

With respect to this clonotype: One base away lies a much larger clone, so this may be a sequencing read error. Here the CDR3 DNA reads TGCAGCGTGTCGGGACTAGCGGCGGGTAATGAGCAGCTCTTC. Encoded protein: CSVSGLAAGNEQLF. This chain uses TRBV29-1 with TRBJ2-1; 11 bases align to TRBD2. The CDR3 loop spans 14 amino acids. Germline assignment: CDR1 SQVTM and CDR2 ANQGSEA.

This clonotype has ten or more counts. Here the CDR3 DNA reads TGCGCCAGCAGCAATCCGGGACAGGGGAAGAATGAGCAGTTCTTC. Translated: CASSNPGQGKNEQFF. V usage is TRBV5-1 and J usage is TRBJ2-1; TRBD1 matches 10 bases. Per the germline V gene, CDR1 is SGHRS and CDR2 is YFSETQ. The CDR3 is 15 residues long. With V trimmed by 4 bases and J by 7 bases, 8 bases remained unmatched. The variable domain in full, with the rest retrieved from reference TRBV5-1 and TRBJ2-1, is KAGVTQTPRYLIKTRGQQVTLSCSPISGHRSVSWYQQTPGQGLQFLFEYFSETQRNKGNFPGRFSGRQFSNSRSEMNVSTLELGDSALYLCASSNPGQGKNEQFFGPGTRLTVL.

Note on this clonotype: Here the CDR3 omits its conserved ending phenylalanine or tryptophan, so a read error is the likely source. This rearrangement joins TRBV6-2 or TRBV6-3 to TRBJ2-5; the match to TRBD1 covers 7 bases. The germline V gene encodes CDR1 MNHEY and CDR2 SVGEGT. The CDR3 spans 15 residues. The CDR3 loop is CASSYYRGPQETQYL. The CDR3 nucleotides read TGCGCCAGCAGTTATTACAGGGGTCCCCAAGAGACCCAGTACCTC.

This clonotype was seen many times. V is TRBV6-2 or TRBV6-3 and J is TRBJ2-7, with D perhaps assigned TRBD1 or TRBD2 (5 bases each). The CDR3 covers 13 residues. Germline V lookup: CDR1 MNHEY, CDR2 SVGEGT. V lost 8 bases and J 1 base, leaving 12 bases between the germline ends. The CDR3 DNA follows: TGTGCCAGCGGGTCGGGACCTTCCTACGAGCAGTACTTC. Translated, it gives CASGSGPSYEQYF.

In this sample, this clonotype turned up many times. This sequence joins TRBV7-8 and TRBJ2-3; 11 bases map to TRBD2. CDR3 length: 18 residues. CDR1 and CDR2 (germline): SGHVS, FQNEAQ. Losses at the gene ends were 3 bases for V and 1 base for J; bases not matched to a gene: 9. CDR3 in amino acids: CASSLTLAGGRGTDTQYF. Written as DNA, the CDR3 is TGTGCCAGCAGCTTGACCCTAGCGGGAGGCCGCGGCACAGATACGCAGTATTTT.

This clonotype was seen ten or more times. The chain couples TRBV15 to TRBJ2-3; D is undetermined. The CDR3 covers 14 residues. Germline CDR1 and CDR2: LNHNV and YYDKDF (reference sequence). The V and J ends lost 2 bases and 0 bases respectively, with 6 bases between them. The CDR3 reads CATSRSRSTDTQYF. The DNA of the CDR3 is TGTGCCACCAGCAGATCTCGGAGCACAGATACGCAGTATTTT.

At least ten counts were recorded for this clonotype. This chain links TRBV7-2 with TRBJ2-1; TRBD2 matches 8 bases. This CDR3 has 18 residues. Looked up from germline, CDR1 is SGHTA and CDR2 is FQGNSA. V trimming: 5 bases; J trimming: 7 bases; junction bases outside the gene matches: 19. CDR3 in amino acids: CASSQLPPPSGRNNEQFF. The DNA for the CDR3 is TGTGCCAGCAGCCAACTACCCCCACCCAGCGGGAGAAATAATGAGCAGTTCTTC.

This clonotype was counted many times. The V and J genes are TRBV28 and TRBJ2-5, with D maybe TRBD1 (6 bases). The germline V gene has CDR1 MDHEN and CDR2 SYDVKM. The CDR3 is 16 amino acids. V lost 5 bases and J lost 2, with 18 bases in between. The CDR3 here is CASSTPLYGQQETQYF. In DNA form, the CDR3 reads TGTGCCAGCAGTACCCCCTTATATGGACAGCAAGAGACCCAGTACTTC.

For this clonotype: This clone may be a read error of a much larger clone one base away. The V gene is TRBV20-1, the J gene TRBJ2-4; D is unresolved. This CDR3 spans 13 amino acids. Germline assignment: CDR1 DFQATT and CDR2 SNEGSKA (reference sequence). Trimming took off 3 bases at V and 5 bases at J, with 11 bases between the two ends. This CDR3 reads CSARESTQNIQYF. CDR3 nucleotides: TGCAGTGCTAGGGAATCGACGCAAAACATTCAGTACTTC.

Regarding this clonotype: Possible read error: a much larger clone is one base away. The V gene is TRBV6-6, the J gene TRBJ1-1; TRBD1 might be the D (5 bases). The CDR3 sequence is 12 residues long. V lost 1 base and J lost 6, with 6 bases in between. The germline V gene encodes CDR1 MNHNY and CDR2 SVGAGI (reference sequence). The CDR3 region has the DNA TGTGCCAGCAGTTACTGGGGGTCTGAAGCTTTCTTT. Translation: CASSYWGSEAFF.

This clonotype was seen at least ten times. The chain is built from TRBV29-1 and TRBJ2-2; D is tentatively TRBD1 or TRBD2 (5 bases each). The ends were cut back, 5 bases at V and 6 bases at J, with 19 bases in the middle. Germline-derived CDR1 and CDR2 are SQVTM and ANQGSEA. This CDR3 has 15 residues. The CDR3 sequence is CSVRTGTREPGELFF. CDR3 bases: TGCAGCGTTCGAACCGGGACGAGGGAGCCCGGGGAGCTGTTTTTT.

As concerns this clonotype: Given a much more abundant clone one base away, this may be a read error. The V gene is TRBV9, the J gene TRBJ2-1; weak D call: TRBD2 (5 bases). Germline CDR1 SGDLS, CDR2 YYNGEE. Trimming left V 7 bases short and J 6 bases short, with 11 bases between. This CDR3 contains 12 residues. CDR3 loop: CASSRACNEQFF. The CDR3 nucleotides read TGTGCCAGCTCGAGGGCTTGCAATGAGCAGTTCTTC. Full variable domain (outside the CDR3, taken from reference TRBV9 and TRBJ2-1): DSGVTQTPKHLITATGQRVTLRCSPRSGDLSVYWYQQSLDQGLQFLIQYYNGEERAKGNILERFSAQQFPDLHSELNLSSLELGDSALYFCASSRACNEQFFGPGTRLTVL.

This clonotype has at least ten counts. This rearrangement joins TRBV12-5 to TRBJ1-2; TRBD1 might be the D (5 bases). From germline, CDR1 is LGHNT and CDR2 FRNRAP. The V and J ends lost 6 bases and 7 bases respectively, with 15 bases between them. The CDR3 length is 13 residues. The CDR3 DNA reads TGTGCTAGTGGAAGGACACAAGTCGGTGGCTACACCTTC. Its translation: CASGRTQVGGYTF.